This paragraph reports one TCR beta chain. This clonotype was recorded at least ten times. Its recognized antigen is unknown. Base qualities were left out, and no much larger clone turns up one base away. This record belongs to a study of molecular identifiers for immune sequencing clone quantification (dated by TCRdb to the late 2010s). About the study as a whole: In a replicate experiment, RNA from approximately 22,000 or 94,000 naive CD8 T cells was split into five aliquots, four of which were sequenced. The study was a methods study using CD8 T cells to benchmark molecular-identifier clustering-based TCR repertoire sequencing (MIDCIRS) and TCR RNA copy counting. The study at large found these results: In CMV-specific effector cells, clones with more than 20 RNA copies accounted for over 97% of molecules, whereas in naive cells such clones accounted for under 1%. When barcode sub-clustering was left out, chimeric consensus sequences inflated TCR diversity, with chimeras reaching as high as 47%. Naive libraries contained spiked-in Jurkat TCR RNA (more than 9 copies' worth), which is not part of the donor repertoire. Identical TCR molecules sharing a barcode could cause highly expanded clone sizes to be underestimated. Modeling estimated about 2.8 recovered TCR RNA copies per cell, compared with 9.5 to 10 by digital PCR, which implies 25% to 30% capture efficiency. Spiked-in Jurkat TCR RNA equal to a single cell's worth was reported to be detectable even within 1,100,000 naive CD8 T cells.

Libraries of naive CD8 T cells were built from about 19,000 to 1,100,000 sorted cells, with 10%, 30% or 50% of the purified RNA used. Naive CD8 T cells, defined as CD8+CD4-CCR7+CD45RA+, were FACS-sorted into RLT Plus buffer on a BD FACSAria II. Around 10 TCR copies' worth of Jurkat RNA were spiked into roughly 20,000-1,000,000 naive CD8 T cell samples to test detection sensitivity. Enrichment of CD8 T cells was done with RosetteSep CD8+ T Cell Enrichment Cocktail plus Ficoll-Paque, and ACK red cell lysis came afterward. Trimming takes 1 base from V and 2 bases from J, and the germline ends sit 5 bases apart. Spanning cysteine to phenylalanine, the CDR3 consists of 13 amino acids. Just the 39-base CDR3 DNA is kept, in frame starting at base 1. CDR1 and CDR2 (MNHEY, SMNVEV) derive from the germline V gene (reference sequence). The method was PCR. The sample was run on an Illumina HiSeq 4000. Preparation of bulk TCR libraries followed a previously described approach, with the TCR primers listed in Table S5. Total RNA was purified with the Qiagen AllPrep DNA/RNA kit. Before analysis, reads from multiple sequencing runs of one library were combined. For the original study's pipeline: Reads were retained only if the reads had an exact TCR constant sequence, and the retained reads were trimmed to 150 nt and grouped according to their 12-nt molecular barcodes. Within each barcode group, reads were sub-clustered at a 15% Levenshtein threshold, and quality-weighted consensus sequences were built per RNA molecule. Non-functional sequences were excluded, and lower-count sequences lying one edit away from another sequence were also excluded. Barcode sub-clusters with fewer than 20% of the maximum read count were removed, based on fitting two negative binomial distributions. TCRdb redid the processing of the public reads, applying fastp at Q25 and MiXCR, and retained in-frame beta chains. Rows merge per CDR3 protein into single entries with the most common DNA and genes. TCRdb's processing, not the study's, gives the V and J calls here. Recorded for this sample are approximately 670,000 distinct CDR3 sequences; 20% of them occurred a single time. The ten largest clones represent 0.85% to 0.9% of the sample.

The TCR was taken from a human donor in good health. Some libraries in this study had Jurkat cell RNA spiked in. Sequenced sample: naive CD8+ T cells from blood, with Jurkat cell RNA spiked in. In the paper's terms, the cell subset or site label means: FACS-sorted CD8+CD4-CCR7+CD45RA+ naive T cells. The chain links TRBV27 with TRBJ1-1; the D gene is unclear. The CDR3 corresponds to CASSLWPNTEAFF. The DNA sequence reads TGTGCCAGCAGTTTATGGCCCAACACTGAAGCTTTCTTT.